This is a list of T cell receptor beta chains from one sample in a study of T cell responses to AZD1222 COVID-19 vaccine. Sequencing was performed with immunoSEQ multiplex PCR; in TCRdb, only in-frame clones are kept and a portion is missing. The data hold more than 90,000 clones, with approximately 86% observed a single time. The sample here was peripheral blood, taken on day 0 of AZD1222 vaccination. The receptors come from an adult in good health. Both conserved end residues are part of each CDR3. Fields, in order: CDR3 DNA, CDR3 protein, V gene, J gene, D gene. The D gene is left open where the match is weak.

CDR3nt: TGTGTCAGAAGCTTTTGGGGGGGATCTCGGGAGACCCAGTACTTC
CDR3aa: CVRSFWGGSRETQYF
v_gene: TRBV7-5
j_gene: TRBJ2-5
d_gene: -

CDR3nt: TGTGCCAGTAGTAGTCGGCCAGGGGCGAATCAGCCCCAGCATTTT
CDR3aa: CASSSRPGANQPQHF
v_gene: TRBV19
j_gene: TRBJ1-5
d_gene: -

CDR3nt: TGTGCCAGCAGGACAGGGGGATCCTACAATGAGCAGTTCTTC
CDR3aa: CASRTGGSYNEQFF
v_gene: TRBV6-5
j_gene: TRBJ2-1
d_gene: TRBD1

CDR3nt: TGTGCCAGCACCTCCAACAGGGGCCAGCCCCAGCATTTT
CDR3aa: CASTSNRGQPQHF
v_gene: TRBV12-3/TRBV12-4
j_gene: TRBJ1-5
d_gene: TRBD1

CDR3nt: TGTGCCAGCAGCACAAGACAGCGTAACCGTGAAGCTTTCTTT
CDR3aa: CASSTRQRNREAFF
v_gene: TRBV2
j_gene: TRBJ1-1
d_gene: -

CDR3nt: TGTGCCAGCAGTTTACCTCTGACAGGGGGCGACGAGCAGTACTTC
CDR3aa: CASSLPLTGGDEQYF
v_gene: TRBV28
j_gene: TRBJ2-7
d_gene: TRBD1

CDR3nt: TGTGCCAGCAGTCCAGGGACAGGGGGCAATCAGCCCCAGCATTTT
CDR3aa: CASSPGTGGNQPQHF
v_gene: TRBV27
j_gene: TRBJ1-5
d_gene: TRBD1

CDR3nt: TGTGCCAGTAGTGGCGGGAGTTACGAGCAGTACTTC
CDR3aa: CASSGGSYEQYF
v_gene: TRBV19
j_gene: TRBJ2-7
d_gene: TRBD2

CDR3nt: TGTGCCAGCAGCCAACTAGCGGGAGGGGACGAGCAGTACTTC
CDR3aa: CASSQLAGGDEQYF
v_gene: TRBV6-2/TRBV6-3
j_gene: TRBJ2-7
d_gene: TRBD2

CDR3nt: TGTGCCAGCAGTTACCAGCGGGGATACGAAAAACTGTTTTTT
CDR3aa: CASSYQRGYEKLFF
v_gene: TRBV6-5
j_gene: TRBJ1-4
d_gene: -